The 24 T cell receptor beta chains listed next were all sequenced from one sample in a study of technical replicates of blood from a handful of donors. Data came from immunoSEQ multiplex PCR; TCRdb stores just in-frame clones and leaves some out. The table has approximately 76,000 clones, roughly nine tenths seen once; the top ten hold 0.2% to 0.25%. The sequenced material came from T cells isolated from PBMCs. These TCRs come from a human donor in good health.

This chain uses TRBV5-1 with TRBJ2-1; 8 nucleotides line up with TRBD1. Looked up from germline, CDR1 is SGHRS and CDR2 is YFSETQ. Trimming cost V 3 bases and J 10 bases; bases outside gene matches: 6. The CDR3 is made up of 13 amino acids. CDR3 DNA: TGCGCCAGCAGCTCCGGGGACAGGAACGAGCAGTTCTTC. It yields the protein CASSSGDRNEQFF.

V gene TRBV6-5 combines with J gene TRBJ2-3, with a weak D call TRBD1 (6 bases). The ends were cut back, 4 bases at V and 0 bases at J, with 11 bases in the middle. The CDR3 spans 15 residues. Germline CDR1 reads MNHEY; CDR2 reads SVGAGI. Here the CDR3 reads CASSSRDRSTDTQYF. CDR3 sequence (DNA): TGTGCCAGCAGTTCCCGCGACAGGAGCACAGATACGCAGTATTTT.

The chain couples TRBV5-6 to TRBJ1-2, with D possibly being TRBD1 (6 bases). From germline, CDR1 is SGHDT and CDR2 YYEEEE. This CDR3 spans 14 amino acids. The V and J ends lost 7 bases and 2 bases respectively, with 15 bases between them. CDR3 residues: CASGRSGTNYGYTF. DNA for the CDR3: TGTGCCAGCGGCCGATCAGGGACAAACTATGGCTACACCTTC.

The rearrangement links TRBV19 to TRBJ1-2, with 7 bases identical to TRBD1. The CDR3 spans 14 residues. V lost 6 bases, J lost 8 bases, and 12 bases stayed unmatched. Germline V gene sequence: CDR1 LNHDA, CDR2 SQIVND (reference sequence). The CDR3 DNA reads as TGTGCCAGTAGCGTACAGGGGCGGGCCTGGGGCTACACCTTC. Protein: CASSVQGRAWGYTF.

The CDR3 spells CASSPISGGAYEQFF. The CDR3 DNA is TGTGCCAGCAGCCCCATTAGCGGGGGGGCCTATGAGCAGTTCTTC. The rearrangement joins TRBV9 to TRBJ2-1; TRBD2 matches at 11 bases. The junction had 8 bases not matched to a gene; V was cut back by 4 bases and J by 8 bases. The CDR3 is made up of 15 amino acids. CDR1 SGDLS and CDR2 YYNGEE come from the germline V gene.

V is TRBV18 and J is TRBJ1-4; 7 bases match TRBD1. J was trimmed by 5 bases and V by 2 bases; bases with no gene match: 11. The CDR3 has 17 residues. Germline values: CDR1 KGHSH, CDR2 LQKENI. The CDR3 DNA follows: TGTGCCAGCTCACCAAAGGTCCGGGACAGAAGGAATGAAAAACTGTTTTTT. It yields the protein CASSPKVRDRRNEKLFF.

CDR3 sequence: CASKGVYGNQPQHF. CDR3 nucleotide sequence: TGTGCCAGCAAGGGAGTGTACGGCAATCAGCCCCAGCATTTT. The chain recombines TRBV27 with TRBJ1-5, with no clear D. The CDR3 spans 14 residues. The ends were cut back, 7 bases at V and 2 bases at J, with 12 bases in the middle. Germline lookup yields CDR1 MNHEY and CDR2 SMNVEV (reference sequence).

The chain uses TRBV11-1 and TRBJ2-7; D is possibly TRBD2 (6 bases). The CDR3 runs 13 residues. Germline values: CDR1 SGHAT, CDR2 FQDESV (reference sequence). The germline V and J ends were trimmed by 0 bases and 9 bases, with 12 bases remaining between them. The CDR3 nucleotides are TGTGCCAGCAGCTTAGCCGGGACTCCTACGCAGTACTTC. Its protein is CASSLAGTPTQYF. The full variable domain, its missing parts supplied by reference TRBV11-1 and TRBJ2-7, is EAEVAQSPRYKITEKSQAVAFWCDPISGHATLYWYRQILGQGPELLVQFQDESVVDDSQLPKDRFSAERLKGVDSTLKIQPAELGDSAMYLCASSLAGTPTQYFGPGTRLTVT.

This chain links TRBV9 with TRBJ2-5; D is unresolved. The CDR3 loop spans 12 amino acids. The germline V gene encodes CDR1 SGDLS and CDR2 YYNGEE. Trimming took 4 bases from V and 0 from J, leaving 4 bases between them. CDR3 bases: TGTGCCAGCAGCCCAGACCAAGAGACCCAGTACTTC. Its protein product is CASSPDQETQYF.

CDR3 amino acids: CASSQGSGGGFNEQFF. DNA for the CDR3: TGTGCCAGCAGCCAAGGGAGCGGGGGTGGCTTCAATGAGCAGTTCTTC. This chain links TRBV4-2 with TRBJ2-1; TRBD2 agrees at 8 bases. The CDR3 has 16 residues. Germline lookup yields CDR1 LGHNA and CDR2 YNFKEQ. Trimming removed 1 base from V and 6 bases from J; junction bases left unmatched: 8.

The chain recombines TRBV28 with TRBJ2-7, with D unresolved. The CDR3 is made up of 12 amino acids. Germline CDR1 and CDR2: MDHEN and SYDVKM. The ends were cut back, 2 bases at V and 5 bases at J, with 7 bases in the middle. The CDR3 reads CASSLNPDEQYF. Written as DNA, the CDR3 is TGTGCCAGCAGTTTAAATCCCGACGAGCAGTACTTC.

The genes are TRBV28 and TRBJ1-5, with D maybe TRBD1 (5 bases). CDR3 length: 15 amino acids. The V end lost 6 bases, the J end lost 0 bases, and 12 bases lay between the germline ends. The germline CDR1 and CDR2 sequences are MDHEN and SYDVKM. For the CDR3, the DNA is TGTGCCAGCAGCCCCACAGGCTATAGCAATCAGCCCCAGCATTTT. Amino acid sequence: CASSPTGYSNQPQHF.

The chain links TRBV4-1 to TRBJ2-7, with D perhaps matching TRBD1 (6 bases). The CDR3 sequence is 15 residues long. V was shortened by 5 bases and J by 2 bases, with 16 bases between the two germline ends. Germline CDR1 reads MGHRA; CDR2 reads YSYEKL. CDR3 residues: CASSKGTPLPYEQYF. The CDR3 nucleotides are TGCGCCAGCAGCAAGGGGACACCTCTGCCCTACGAGCAGTACTTC.

The chain joins TRBV6-6 to TRBJ2-3; weak D call: TRBD2 (6 bases). V gave up 6 bases and J gave up 0 bases, with 10 bases separating them. CDR3 length: 14 amino acids. In germline, CDR1 is MNHNY, CDR2 SVGAGI (reference sequence). As DNA, the CDR3 is TGTGCCAGCAGCGGGGGTAGTAGCACAGATACGCAGTATTTT. Protein product: CASSGGSSTDTQYF.

The J gene is TRBJ2-7, the V gene TRBV7-3; TRBD2 aligns across 10 bases. CDR1 SGHTA and CDR2 FQGTGA come from the germline V gene. CDR3 length equals 15 residues. V gave up 2 bases and J gave up 2 bases; unmatched junction bases: 3. For the CDR3, the DNA is TGTGCCAGCAGCTTAGATAGCGGGGGGCCCTACGAGCAGTACTTC. It is translated as CASSLDSGGPYEQYF.

The genes are TRBV6-6 and TRBJ1-2, with TRBD1 as a possible D gene (6 bases). Germline assignment: CDR1 MNHNY and CDR2 SVGAGI (reference sequence). There are 15 residues in the CDR3. V shed 7 bases and J shed 8 bases, with 23 bases lying between them. The CDR3 region has the DNA TGTGCCAGCACCCTTACAACGTCACAGGGCCAGGGCTACACCTTC. Its protein product is CASTLTTSQGQGYTF.

V gene TRBV5-4 combines with J gene TRBJ2-5; 10 nucleotides align to TRBD1. CDR1 and CDR2 from the germline V gene are SGHNT and YYREEE (reference sequence). V was clipped by 0 bases and J by 6 bases; unmatched bases: 14. The CDR3 runs to 18 residues. The CDR3 nucleotides read TGTGCCAGCAGCTTGGGGAAACCGGGACAGGGGAATTTGAAGACCCAGTACTTC. It encodes CASSLGKPGQGNLKTQYF.

The rearrangement uses TRBV10-3 and TRBJ1-2; D not resolved. This CDR3 region has 13 residues. The V end was cut by 4 bases, the J end by 4 bases, with 10 bases between. Germline-derived CDR1 and CDR2 are ENHRY and SYGVKD. The CDR3 protein is CAISGESLYGYTF. In DNA, the CDR3 is TGTGCCATCAGTGGCGAGAGCCTCTATGGCTACACCTTC.

This chain uses TRBV7-8 with TRBJ2-4, with 9 bases that match TRBD2. Per the germline V gene, CDR1 is SGHVS and CDR2 is FQNEAQ. The CDR3 runs 16 residues. The trim removed 5 bases at V and 9 bases at J, leaving 14 bases unmatched. CDR3 sequence: CASSQTPAGGGSIQYF. In DNA form, the CDR3 reads TGTGCCAGCAGCCAAACTCCGGCGGGAGGGGGAAGCATTCAGTACTTC.

The chain joins TRBV2 to TRBJ1-1, with a tentative D call TRBD1 (5 bases). The CDR3 totals 14 residues. V lost 6 bases and J 2 bases, leaving 13 bases between the germline ends. Germline CDR1 and CDR2: SNHLY and FYNNEI. The CDR3 protein is CASSPDSSNTEAFF. CDR3 nucleotides: TGTGCCAGCAGCCCTGACAGTTCCAACACTGAAGCTTTCTTT. The whole variable domain, filled in from reference TRBV2 and TRBJ1-1, reads EPEVTQTPSHQVTQMGQEVILRCVPISNHLYFYWYRQILGQKVEFLVSFYNNEISEKSEIFDDQFSVERPDGSNFTLKIRSTKLEDSAMYFCASSPDSSNTEAFFGQGTRLTVV.

The J gene is TRBJ1-3, the V gene TRBV19, with no clear D. With 7 bases removed from V and 2 bases from J, the gap between germline ends came to 6 bases. CDR1 and CDR2 (germline): LNHDA, SQIVND (reference sequence). This CDR3 contains 12 residues. CDR3 sequence reads: CASINPGNTIYF. In DNA, the CDR3 is TGTGCCAGTATTAATCCTGGAAACACCATATATTTT.

The CDR3 bases are TGTGCCAGCAGTTTTGGTTGGGGGGGGTTGGACACTGAAGCTTTCTTT. This gives the protein CASSFGWGGLDTEAFF. V and J are TRBV27 and TRBJ1-1; D may be TRBD1 (5 bases). Trimming stripped 3 bases from V and 3 bases from J, with 17 bases between. The length of the CDR3 is 16 residues. From germline, CDR1 is MNHEY and CDR2 SMNVEV (reference sequence).

V is TRBV7-9 and J is TRBJ2-7, with 7 bases lining up with TRBD2. Trimming at V came to 3 bases and at J to 0 bases, leaving 11 bases not matched to a gene. In germline, CDR1 is SEHNR, CDR2 FQNEAQ (reference sequence). This CDR3 comprises 17 residues. In DNA, the CDR3 is TGTGCCAGCAGCTTTTCCTCTAGCGGAGGGGACTCCTACGAGCAGTACTTC. This encodes CASSFSSSGGDSYEQYF. Together with reference TRBV7-9 and TRBJ2-7, the CDR3 gives the full variable domain: DTGVSQNPRHKITKRGQNVTFRCDPISEHNRLYWYRQTLGQGPEFLTYFQNEAQLEKSRLLSDRFSAERPKGSFSTLEIQRTEQGDSAMYLCASSFSSSGGDSYEQYFGPGTRLTVT.

This chain joins TRBV5-1 and TRBJ2-1, with 10 bases identical to TRBD2. The CDR3 contains 15 residues. Germline CDR1 is SGHRS and CDR2 is YFSETQ. The V and J ends lost 5 bases and 2 bases, in that order; junction bases with no gene match: 4. CDR3 nucleotides: TGCGCCAGCAGTTCCCTAGCGGGAGCCTACAATGAGCAGTTCTTC. Residues: CASSSLAGAYNEQFF.